Detailed here is one TCR beta chain. This entry is derived from a study of cytomegalovirus exposure and HLA in healthy donors. Researchers ran the PCR with 60 Vbeta and 13 Jbeta primers. Profiled with immunoSEQ multiplex PCR; TCRdb holds only in-frame clones, not every one. The sample has roughly 160,000 clones; roughly 80% are singletons. The specimen sequenced was PBMCs. This TCR was recovered from a male donor in good health and CMV-seronegative.

DNA for the CDR3: TGTGCCAGCAGTCCTAGGACTAGAGGCAATGAGCAGTTCTTC. This codes for CASSPRTRGNEQFF. The chain links TRBV6-5 to TRBJ2-1, with 7 bases lining up with TRBD2. The J segment lost 6 bases and the V segment lost 5 bases, leaving 7 bases of the junction unmatched. Germline CDR1 MNHEY, CDR2 SVGAGI. The CDR3 runs 14 residues.